The 27 T cell receptor beta chains in this list originate from one sample, sequenced in a study of human T cells and chemical hapten exposure. TCRdb processed the RACE reads anew with MiXCR; each CDR3 protein has one entry. The sample consists of 50,000 to 80,000 distinct CDR3 sequences, approximately 11% of them appearing once. Time point indicated: patch test 3, about 24 weeks after DPC sensitization. The treatment here: therapeutic diphenylcyclopropenone sensitization with weekly scalp DPC. Source: whole blood, taken in connection with sensitization to the hapten diphenylcyclopropenone (DPC). Source of these receptors: a woman in her twenties or thirties with alopecia areata. Some clones in this sample may be carry-over from other donors' samples.

The V and J genes are TRBV12-3 or TRBV12-4 and TRBJ2-3, with 9 bases identical to TRBD2. V was clipped by 8 bases and J by 6 bases; unmatched bases: 9. This CDR3 contains 14 residues. The CDR3 is CASATGTSWDTQYF. Here the CDR3 DNA reads TGTGCCAGCGCTACCGGGACTAGCTGGGATACGCAGTATTTT.

CDR3 in amino acids: CASSLPGHQETQYF. CDR3 DNA sequence: TGTGCCAGCAGTTTACCGGGACACCAAGAGACCCAGTACTTC. The chain combines TRBV12-3 or TRBV12-4 with TRBJ2-5; either TRBD1 or TRBD2 may supply D (5 bases each). The CDR3 is 14 amino acids. The V end was cut by 2 bases, the J end by 0 bases, with 7 bases between.

This clonotype appeared once. This chain links TRBV6-2 or TRBV6-3 with TRBJ2-7; D assignment may be TRBD1 or TRBD2 (5 bases each). The CDR3 has 15 amino acids. The V end lost 4 bases, the J end lost 6 bases, and 19 bases lay between the germline ends. Germline CDR1 reads MNHEY; CDR2 reads SVGEGT. The CDR3, as DNA: TGTGCCAGCAGTTCGCCGACCGGGACGAGCTGCGAGCAGTACTTC. Encoded protein: CASSSPTGTSCEQYF.

The CDR3 DNA sequence: TGTGCCAGCAGTTACCAGACCGGGGAGCTGTTTTTT. Protein product: CASSYQTGELFF. This chain uses TRBV6-5 with TRBJ2-2; no definite D call. Between the trimmed V and J ends, which lost 2 bases and 5 bases, there was a span of 3 bases. The germline V gene encodes CDR1 MNHEY and CDR2 SVGAGI. This CDR3 has 12 residues.

This clonotype has only a few counts. V gene TRBV7-2 combines with J gene TRBJ2-3; D is uncertain. Trimming pared 1 base from V and 4 bases from J, leaving 9 bases between. CDR1 and CDR2 (germline): SGHTA, FQGNSA. This CDR3 is built from 14 residues. The CDR3 nucleotides are TGTGCCAGCAGCTTAGGCTCGTCCCCAGATACGCAGTATTTT. Translating gives CASSLGSSPDTQYF.

This clonotype has at least ten counts. The J gene is TRBJ1-1, the V gene TRBV20-1; D may be TRBD1 (5 bases). CDR1 is DFQATT and CDR2 is SNEGSKA in the germline V gene (reference sequence). The V gene lost 2 bases and the J gene lost 1 base, with 14 bases spanning the gap. This CDR3 is 15 amino acids long. This CDR3 reads CSARMIGHTNTEAFF. CDR3 in DNA: TGCAGTGCTAGAATGATTGGACATACGAACACTGAAGCTTTCTTT.

The genes are TRBV10-3 and TRBJ1-1, with a tentative D call TRBD1 (6 bases). Trimming removed 10 bases from V and 1 base from J, with 16 bases in between. The CDR3 spans 14 residues. The V gene's germline CDR1 is ENHRY and CDR2 SYGVKD. The CDR3 DNA reads as TGTGCCACCCAGCGAGGGGGGCAGAACACTGAAGCTTTCTTT. Its protein product is CATQRGGQNTEAFF.

The chain has TRBV9 and TRBJ2-5; 9 bases align to TRBD1. Germline assignment: CDR1 SGDLS and CDR2 YYNGEE. This CDR3 has 15 amino acids. Unmatched junction bases numbered 3, after V lost 1 base and J lost 2 bases. The CDR3 reads CASSVTGGGQETQYF. DNA for the CDR3: TGTGCCAGCAGCGTAACAGGGGGCGGTCAAGAGACCCAGTACTTC. Drawing the rest from reference TRBV9 and TRBJ2-5, the complete variable domain is DSGVTQTPKHLITATGQRVTLRCSPRSGDLSVYWYQQSLDQGLQFLIQYYNGEERAKGNILERFSAQQFPDLHSELNLSSLELGDSALYFCASSVTGGGQETQYFGPGTRLLVL.

The sample holds many counts of this clonotype. This chain links TRBV2 with TRBJ1-1; D not certain. The CDR3 spans 14 residues. Germline V gene sequence: CDR1 SNHLY, CDR2 FYNNEI. V was shortened by 7 bases and J by 7 bases, with 19 bases between the two germline ends. DNA for the CDR3: TGTGCCAGCAATATACGGGGTCCGGGTAATGAAGCTTTCTTT. The encoded protein is CASNIRGPGNEAFF.

The gene calls are TRBV28 and TRBJ2-1; 8 positions match TRBD2. The germline V gene has CDR1 MDHEN and CDR2 SYDVKM. Losses at the gene ends were 6 bases for V and 6 bases for J; bases not matched to a gene: 16. CDR3 length: 17 residues. The DNA of the CDR3 is TGTGCCAGCAGGGAAGCGGGAGAGGGGGGTTTTAGCAATGAGCAGTTCTTC. Translated, it gives CASREAGEGGFSNEQFF.

This clonotype turned up a few times. V gene TRBV18 combines with J gene TRBJ1-1, with TRBD1 matching over 8 bases. Germline V CDR1 and CDR2: KGHSH, LQKENI. V lost 0 bases to trimming and J lost 1 base; unmatched junction nucleotides: 4. The CDR3 loop spans 16 amino acids. CDR3 in DNA: TGTGCCAGCTCACCACCGCAGGGGGCGACGAACACTGAAGCTTTCTTT. Translating gives CASSPPQGATNTEAFF.

V usage is TRBV12-3 or TRBV12-4 and J usage is TRBJ2-3, with D possibly TRBD1 on 6 matching bases. This CDR3 has 11 residues. V gave up 6 bases and J gave up 14 bases, with 15 bases separating them. The CDR3 DNA reads TGTGCCAGCAGGAAAACAGGGTTCTTGTATTTT. This gives the protein CASRKTGFLYF.

This clonotype was detected only a few times. The gene calls are TRBV5-1 and TRBJ2-3; perhaps TRBD1 as D (5 bases). There are 16 residues in the CDR3. CDR1 and CDR2 (germline): SGHRS, YFSETQ. Trimming pared 7 bases from V and 1 base from J, leaving 19 bases between. CDR3 nucleotides: TGCGCCAGCGCCAACTGGCAGGGCTTCCGCACAGATACGCAGTATTTT. Its translation is CASANWQGFRTDTQYF.

This clonotype has more than one count but fewer than ten. V usage is TRBV20-1 and J usage is TRBJ2-2; 9 nucleotides line up with TRBD1. From germline, CDR1 is DFQATT and CDR2 SNEGSKA (reference sequence). The CDR3 length is 14 residues. Trimming took 6 bases from V and 2 from J; bases not matched to a gene: 4. Written as DNA, the CDR3 is TGCAGTGCCGAGGACAGGGGTAACACCGGGGAGCTGTTTTTT. Its translation: CSAEDRGNTGELFF.

The chain has TRBV29-1 and TRBJ2-7; D is undetermined. The CDR3 extends over 12 amino acids. CDR1 is SQVTM and CDR2 is ANQGSEA in the germline V gene. The germline V and J ends were trimmed by 4 bases and 6 bases, with 13 bases remaining between them. For the CDR3, the DNA is TGCAGCGTTGGGACCTCGGCGGTCGAGCAGTACTTC. Its protein is CSVGTSAVEQYF.

This clonotype has ten or more counts. The rearrangement joins TRBV12-3 or TRBV12-4 to TRBJ2-2; no firm D call. This CDR3 is built from 14 residues. V gave up 1 base and J gave up 5 bases, with 8 bases separating them. The CDR3 DNA reads as TGTGCCAGCAGTTTAGGGGTCTGGACCGGGGAGCTGTTTTTT. Translation gives CASSLGVWTGELFF.

This clonotype was seen repeatedly, ten times or more. The V and J genes are TRBV5-5 and TRBJ2-1; unclear D gene. Trimming took off 1 base at V and 6 bases at J, with 11 bases between the two ends. CDR3 size: 14 residues. Looked up from germline, CDR1 is SGHKS and CDR2 is YYEKEE (reference sequence). The CDR3 sequence: CASSLFSPSNEQFF. The CDR3 nucleotides read TGTGCCAGCAGCTTGTTCTCCCCTAGCAATGAGCAGTTCTTC.

This clonotype was recorded many times. The chain joins TRBV25-1 to TRBJ2-3; the match to TRBD2 covers 15 bases. CDR1 MGHDK and CDR2 SYGVNS come from the germline V gene. Losses at the gene ends were 9 bases for V and 2 bases for J; bases not matched to a gene: 6. The CDR3 spans 16 residues. CDR3 sequence: CASSGTSGRTTDTQYF. Here the CDR3 DNA reads TGTGCCAGTTCCGGGACTAGCGGGAGGACCACAGATACGCAGTATTTT.

A few counts support this clonotype. This chain links TRBV9 with TRBJ1-2; 8 nucleotides align to TRBD1. The V segment lost 4 bases and the J segment 4 bases; nucleotides outside the gene matches: 6. The CDR3 length is 14 residues. Germline values: CDR1 SGDLS, CDR2 YYNGEE. This chain's CDR3 is CASSTRTGPYGYTF. The CDR3 nucleotides are TGTGCCAGCAGCACCCGGACAGGGCCCTATGGCTACACCTTC.

With respect to this clonotype: A much bigger clone sits one base away, suggesting this may be a read error. The chain uses TRBV11-2 and TRBJ2-4; TRBD1 might be the D (6 bases). The CDR3 sequence is 17 residues long. Germline CDR1 is SGHAT and CDR2 is FQNNGV. CDR3 sequence: CVSSHPDRNWAKNIQYF. The CDR3 DNA is TGTGTCAGCAGCCACCCCGACAGGAATTGGGCCAAAAACATTCAGTACTTC.

This clonotype was picked up many times. V is TRBV7-2 and J is TRBJ2-2; D is perhaps TRBD1 (6 bases). Per germline, CDR1 SGHTA and CDR2 FQGNSA. The CDR3 runs 16 residues. Trimming took off 5 bases at V and 7 bases at J, with 20 bases between the two ends. CDR3 coding DNA: TGTGCCAGCAGCCCTAGGGGGTCAGGTGGCGGCGGGGAGCTGTTTTTT. As protein: CASSPRGSGGGGELFF.

This clonotype was seen ten or more times. This chain uses TRBV29-1 with TRBJ2-7; TRBD1 agrees at 8 bases. V lost 6 bases to trimming and J lost 2 bases; unmatched junction nucleotides: 3. There are 12 residues in the CDR3. Germline V lookup: CDR1 SQVTM, CDR2 ANQGSEA. The CDR3 protein is CSVGQGAYEQYF. CDR3 coding DNA: TGCAGCGTAGGACAGGGCGCCTACGAGCAGTACTTC.

This clonotype was picked up many times. V is TRBV20-1 and J is TRBJ2-3; TRBD2 matches 13 bases. CDR1 is DFQATT and CDR2 is SNEGSKA in the germline V gene (reference sequence). V lost 3 bases to trimming and J lost 2 bases; unmatched junction nucleotides: 8. The CDR3 consists of 17 residues. The CDR3 loop is CSARQLAGGPLTDTQYF. CDR3 nucleotides: TGCAGTGCTAGGCAACTAGCGGGAGGGCCTCTCACAGATACGCAGTATTTT.

This clonotype was seen ten or more times. The chain combines TRBV27 with TRBJ2-3; D possibly corresponds to TRBD2 (6 bases). Germline assignment: CDR1 MNHEY and CDR2 SMNVEV (reference sequence). The CDR3 contains 14 residues. V was clipped by 4 bases and J by 2 bases, with 10 bases between them. CDR3 in amino acids: CASSSGLITDTQYF. CDR3 nucleotide sequence: TGTGCCAGCAGTTCGGGACTGATCACAGATACGCAGTATTTT.

The chain couples TRBV12-3 or TRBV12-4 to TRBJ1-4; the match to TRBD1 covers 11 bases. This CDR3 region has 16 residues. With V trimmed by 1 base and J by 6 bases, 4 bases remained unmatched. The CDR3 DNA follows: TGTGCCAGCAGTTTAGGGACAGGGGGCTTGGATGAAAAACTGTTTTTT. This gives the protein CASSLGTGGLDEKLFF.

The table lists this clonotype with a few counts. The chain couples TRBV5-5 to TRBJ2-2, with D possibly being TRBD1 or TRBD2 (5 bases each). The CDR3 is 16 residues long. CDR1 and CDR2 (germline): SGHKS, YYEKEE (reference sequence). The V end was cut by 0 bases, the J end by 0 bases, with 9 bases between. The DNA for the CDR3 is TGTGCCAGCAGCTTGGGAGGGGCGCCGAACACCGGGGAGCTGTTTTTT. It translates to CASSLGGAPNTGELFF.

This clonotype was picked up many times. The V call is TRBV28, the J call TRBJ2-1; 7 bases align to TRBD1. Germline V gene sequence: CDR1 MDHEN, CDR2 SYDVKM. This CDR3 has 13 amino acids. The V gene end was trimmed by 6 bases and the J gene end by 8 bases; junction bases not matched to a gene: 7. This chain's CDR3 is CASSPGTAHEQFF. In DNA, the CDR3 is TGTGCCAGCAGCCCGGGGACAGCCCATGAGCAGTTCTTC.